Shown below are 32 T cell receptor beta chains from a single sample sequenced in a study of T cells in Graves' hyperthyroidism and ophthalmopathy. Amplification targeted TCR beta CDR3 regions from RNA transcripts. With the HTBI primer set, the TCR CDR3 went through a first round of RT-PCR. TCRdb fed the multiplex PCR reads into MiXCR, producing one record per CDR3 protein. This table has just under 750,000 distinct CDR3 sequences, roughly a third appearing once. Sequenced material: blood. Receptors were obtained from a woman between 35 and 50 years old with Graves' hyperthyroidism.

This clonotype showed up just once. The J gene is TRBJ2-2, the V gene TRBV6-4; 8 positions agree with TRBD1. Losses at the gene ends were 8 bases for V and 8 bases for J; bases not matched to a gene: 4. The germline V gene has CDR1 MRHNA and CDR2 SNTAGT. This CDR3 is 12 amino acids long. For the CDR3, the DNA is TGTGCCAGCCGGGACAGGTCAGGGGAGCTGTTTTTT. This translates into CASRDRSGELFF.

The table lists this clonotype with a few counts. The genes are TRBV7-2 and TRBJ2-5; D unclear. The germline V gene has CDR1 SGHTA and CDR2 FQGNSA. CDR3 size: 14 residues. Trimming removed 4 bases from V and 1 base from J, with 10 bases in between. The CDR3 region has the DNA TGTGCCAGCAGCTCAAACGGATTCCAAGAGACCCAGTACTTC. Translated, it gives CASSSNGFQETQYF.

This clonotype has ten or more counts. The chain combines TRBV7-2 with TRBJ2-7; 10 bases align to TRBD1. Germline CDR1 SGHTA, CDR2 FQGNSA. The CDR3 covers 15 residues. V shed 0 bases and J 7 bases; nucleotides not matched to a gene: 6. The CDR3 DNA sequence: TGTGCCAGCAGCTTAGCGCTAGGACAGGGGGGGGAGCAGTACTTC. This encodes CASSLALGQGGEQYF.

Only a few counts were recorded for this clonotype. The chain links TRBV19 to TRBJ1-6; 7 bases line up with TRBD1. In germline, CDR1 is LNHDA, CDR2 SQIVND (reference sequence). The CDR3 is 15 residues long. With V trimmed by 5 bases and J by 14 bases, 15 bases remained unmatched. The CDR3 DNA reads TGTGCCAGTAGTCGTCGGGACAGCGAGTTTGAAGCCCTCCACTTT. Its translation: CASSRRDSEFEALHF. The variable domain in full, with the rest retrieved from reference TRBV19 and TRBJ1-6, is DGGITQSPKYLFRKEGQNVTLSCEQNLNHDAMYWYRQDPGQGLRLIYYSQIVNDFQKGDIAEGYSVSREKKESFPLTVTSAQKNPTAFYLCASSRRDSEFEALHFGNGTRLTVT.

This clonotype was seen at least ten times. The V and J genes are TRBV7-2 and TRBJ2-5; D gene uncertain. The CDR3 contains 13 residues. The V gene lost 5 bases and the J gene lost 5 bases, with 12 bases spanning the gap. Germline CDR1 is SGHTA and CDR2 is FQGNSA. CDR3 loop: CASSGQRRETQYF. CDR3 nucleotide sequence: TGTGCCAGCAGCGGGCAGAGAAGGGAGACCCAGTACTTC. The full variable domain, completed using reference TRBV7-2 and TRBJ2-5, is GAGVSQSPSNKVTEKGKDVELRCDPISGHTALYWYRQSLGQGLEFLIYFQGNSAPDKSGLPSDRFSAERTGGSVSTLTIQRTQQEDSAVYLCASSGQRRETQYFGPGTRLLVL.

This chain uses TRBV4-3 with TRBJ2-7; TRBD1 aligns across 11 bases. The CDR3 is made up of 15 amino acids. Germline values: CDR1 LGHNA, CDR2 YSLEER. J lost 2 bases, V lost 4 bases, and 4 bases had no gene match. In DNA, the CDR3 is TGCGCCAGCAGCCGATCGGGACAGGGGGCCTACGAGCAGTACTTC. Its translation: CASSRSGQGAYEQYF.

There are a few counts of this clonotype. The V call is TRBV3-1, the J call TRBJ1-1; weak D call: TRBD1 (5 bases). Germline V CDR1 and CDR2: LGHDT, YNNKEL (reference sequence). V was pared by 1 base and J by 12 bases, with 18 bases between. CDR3 length equals 14 residues. The CDR3 loop is CASSQVPREIATFF. The CDR3 region has the DNA TGTGCCAGCAGCCAAGTTCCCAGGGAGATCGCAACTTTCTTT.

The chain joins TRBV5-1 to TRBJ1-1; 7 nucleotides line up with TRBD1. V shed 2 bases, J shed 4 bases, and the junction held 11 bases outside the gene matches. CDR3 length equals 16 residues. Germline loops: CDR1 SGHRS, CDR2 YFSETQ. This CDR3 is CASSFVDREWSTEAFF. DNA of the CDR3: TGCGCCAGCAGCTTCGTCGACAGGGAATGGTCCACTGAAGCTTTCTTT.

This clonotype appeared a single time. The chain uses TRBV4-2 and TRBJ1-3, with 10 positions matching TRBD1. CDR1 and CDR2 (germline): LGHNA, YNFKEQ. The V gene end was trimmed by 1 base and the J gene end by 2 bases; junction bases not matched to a gene: 8. This CDR3 has 18 residues. The CDR3 sequence is CASSQVEFGTGAGNTIYF. For the CDR3, the DNA is TGTGCCAGCAGCCAAGTGGAGTTTGGGACAGGGGCTGGAAACACCATATATTTT.

This clonotype was counted at least ten times. The rearrangement joins TRBV19 to TRBJ1-6; perhaps TRBD1 as D (5 bases). Germline assignment: CDR1 LNHDA and CDR2 SQIVND (reference sequence). This CDR3 comprises 15 residues. The V end was cut by 5 bases, the J end by 7 bases, with 15 bases between. Here the CDR3 DNA reads TGTGCCAGTAGTGGCGGGGGGATTAGGAATTCACCCCTCCACTTT. Translation: CASSGGGIRNSPLHF.

This chain links TRBV20-1 with TRBJ2-7; a weak D match, TRBD1 (6 bases). V was trimmed by 4 bases and J by 7 bases, leaving 17 bases between them. This CDR3 is built from 13 residues. Germline V gene sequence: CDR1 DFQATT, CDR2 SNEGSKA (reference sequence). CDR3 sequence (DNA): TGCAGTGCTACAGGGGTCGGATTTGGGGAGCAGTACTTC. Encoded protein: CSATGVGFGEQYF.

This clonotype has a handful of counts. The chain combines TRBV4-2 with TRBJ1-2, with 8 bases matching TRBD1. The CDR3 has 16 residues. V was clipped by 4 bases and J by 4 bases; unmatched bases: 11. Germline lookup yields CDR1 LGHNA and CDR2 YNFKEQ. The CDR3 here is CASSPTPFDRGYGYTF. For the CDR3, the DNA is TGTGCCAGCAGCCCCACGCCCTTCGACAGGGGCTATGGCTACACCTTC.

This clonotype was seen just once. Being one base from a much bigger clone, this may be a read error. V and J are TRBV7-8 and TRBJ1-4, with TRBD1 identical over 9 bases. The CDR3 loop spans 18 amino acids. Germline loops: CDR1 SGHVS, CDR2 FQNEAQ. The CDR3 DNA reads as TGTGCCAGCAGCTTAAAACTCAACCGGGACAGGGTTAATGGAAAACTGTTTTTT. This translates into CASSLKLNRDRVNGKLFF.

This chain uses TRBV30 with TRBJ1-6; tentative D call: TRBD1 (5 bases). Germline lookup yields CDR1 GTSNPN and CDR2 SVGIG (reference sequence). The CDR3 has 12 residues. The V end lost 2 bases, the J end lost 11 bases, and 10 bases lay between the germline ends. CDR3 region: CAWSQGDTPLHF. The CDR3, as DNA: TGTGCCTGGAGTCAAGGGGATACACCCCTCCACTTT.

This clonotype has a count of ten or more. The chain is built from TRBV29-1 and TRBJ2-5; 7 positions agree with TRBD1. With V trimmed by 4 bases and J by 2 bases, 4 bases remained unmatched. The CDR3 loop spans 13 amino acids. Germline V gene lookup returns CDR1 SQVTM and CDR2 ANQGSEA. The CDR3 spells CSVGPGQQETQYF. The CDR3 DNA is TGCAGCGTTGGCCCGGGACAGCAAGAGACCCAGTACTTC.

The chain joins TRBV19 to TRBJ1-5, with TRBD1 as a possible D gene (6 bases). This CDR3 has 16 amino acids. V lost 3 bases, J lost 5 bases, and 17 bases lay in between. The V gene's germline CDR1 is LNHDA and CDR2 SQIVND (reference sequence). The CDR3 DNA sequence: TGTGCCAGTAGTATGGGGACGGACAGTTATGATCAGCCCCAGCATTTT. Its protein is CASSMGTDSYDQPQHF.

This chain uses TRBV20-1 with TRBJ2-5; perhaps TRBD1 as D (5 bases). The CDR3 is 11 amino acids. Trimming cost V 5 bases and J 5 bases, with 9 bases left between them. Germline V gene lookup returns CDR1 DFQATT and CDR2 SNEGSKA (reference sequence). The CDR3 nucleotides read TGCAGTGCTTACAGGTTGGAGACCCAGTACTTC. The encoded protein is CSAYRLETQYF.

At least ten counts were recorded for this clonotype. J is TRBJ1-2 and V is TRBV7-2; D ambiguous. There are 14 residues in the CDR3. The V gene's germline CDR1 is SGHTA and CDR2 FQGNSA. The germline V and J ends were trimmed by 7 bases and 8 bases, with 20 bases remaining between them. In DNA form, the CDR3 reads TGTGCCAGCAACTCCCTGGGGAGACCCCTAGGCTACACCTTC. It codes for CASNSLGRPLGYTF.

Worth noting for this clonotype: The junction differs from germline at one of its ends, possibly a read error. This chain connects TRBV19 to TRBJ2-7; tentatively, D is TRBD1 (5 bases). This CDR3 has 14 residues. Germline CDR1 reads LNHDA; CDR2 reads SQIVND (reference sequence). The CDR3 DNA is TGTACCAGTGCTCAGGGATTTTCGACCTACGAGCAGTACTTC. Protein sequence: CTSAQGFSTYEQYF.

The rearrangement links TRBV7-9 to TRBJ2-2; 9 bases line up with TRBD1. CDR1 SEHNR and CDR2 FQNEAQ come from the germline V gene (reference sequence). The length of the CDR3 is 15 residues. V was clipped by 7 bases and J by 6 bases; unmatched bases: 9. The chain's CDR3 is CASNKNRGPAGELFF. DNA for the CDR3: TGTGCCAGCAACAAAAACAGGGGGCCAGCCGGGGAGCTGTTTTTT.

This clonotype was observed a handful of times. V and J are TRBV7-9 and TRBJ1-1; 7 bases are shared with TRBD1. Germline V gene lookup returns CDR1 SEHNR and CDR2 FQNEAQ (reference sequence). Losses at the gene ends were 4 bases for V and 4 bases for J; bases not matched to a gene: 6. This CDR3 region has 14 residues. The CDR3 region is CASSSTGDSTEAFF. Written as DNA, the CDR3 is TGTGCCAGCAGCTCGACGGGGGACAGCACTGAAGCTTTCTTT.

This clonotype was counted once. One end of the junction is discordant with germline, which a read error may explain. V is TRBV5-4 and J is TRBJ1-3; no clear D. The V gene's germline CDR1 is SGHNT and CDR2 YYREEE (reference sequence). The CDR3 runs to 14 residues. CDR3 bases: TGTGCCAGCAGCTTGGTGGGTTATGGAAACATCATATATTTT. Translation gives CASSLVGYGNIIYF.

This clonotype was found many times. The V call is TRBV29-1, the J call TRBJ2-7; TRBD1 is a possible D gene (8 bases). V gave up 3 bases and J gave up 4 bases, with 16 bases separating them. Germline loops: CDR1 SQVTM, CDR2 ANQGSEA. The CDR3 has 14 residues. CDR3 nucleotide sequence: TGCAGCGTTGACGTAGACAGGGGAGGGTACGAGCAGTACTTC. Protein: CSVDVDRGGYEQYF.

CDR3: CASSILGSYYEQYF. In DNA form, the CDR3 reads TGTGCCAGTAGTATATTGGGCAGTTACTACGAGCAGTACTTC. V and J are TRBV19 and TRBJ2-7; no firm D call. The CDR3 runs to 14 residues. Germline values: CDR1 LNHDA, CDR2 SQIVND (reference sequence). The V end was cut by 2 bases, the J end by 3 bases, with 11 bases between. The variable domain in full, completed from reference TRBV19 and TRBJ2-7, reads DGGITQSPKYLFRKEGQNVTLSCEQNLNHDAMYWYRQDPGQGLRLIYYSQIVNDFQKGDIAEGYSVSREKKESFPLTVTSAQKNPTAFYLCASSILGSYYEQYFGPGTRLTVT.

This clonotype was counted at least ten times. The chain is built from TRBV2 and TRBJ1-5; D perhaps matches TRBD1 (6 bases). Germline values: CDR1 SNHLY, CDR2 FYNNEI. Trimming stripped 10 bases from V and 7 bases from J, with 17 bases between. The length of the CDR3 is 13 residues. Here the CDR3 DNA reads TGTGCCACCTCCTTGGGGGGCGGCCAGCCCCAGCATTTT. It specifies CATSLGGGQPQHF.

The chain joins TRBV5-6 to TRBJ2-2; D is undetermined. The ends were cut back, 0 bases at V and 1 base at J, with 10 bases in the middle. Germline V lookup: CDR1 SGHDT, CDR2 YYEEEE. The CDR3 loop spans 16 amino acids. The CDR3 sequence: CASSLAALLNTGELFF. In DNA, the CDR3 is TGTGCCAGCAGCTTGGCTGCACTCCTGAACACCGGGGAGCTGTTTTTT. The variable domain in full, completed from reference TRBV5-6 and TRBJ2-2, reads DAGVTQSPTHLIKTRGQQVTLRCSPKSGHDTVSWYQQALGQGPQFIFQYYEEEERQRGNFPDRFSGHQFPNYSSELNVNALLLGDSALYLCASSLAALLNTGELFFGEGSRLTVL.

This clonotype appeared a few times. This chain uses TRBV6-4 with TRBJ2-7, with D possibly matching TRBD1 (6 bases). Trimming took 6 bases from V and 3 from J, leaving 12 bases between them. Germline-derived CDR1 and CDR2 are MRHNA and SNTAGT. The CDR3 runs to 13 residues. The CDR3 nucleotides read TGTGCCAGCAGACAGGGAAGGATCTACGAGCAGTACTTC. It is translated as CASRQGRIYEQYF.

V gene TRBV7-8 combines with J gene TRBJ2-5, with a weak D call TRBD2 (6 bases). Trimming stripped 5 bases from V and 5 bases from J, with 24 bases between. The CDR3 is 17 residues long. Per the germline V gene, CDR1 is SGHVS and CDR2 is FQNEAQ. CDR3 nucleotide sequence: TGTGCCAGCAGCGAGCGGCTGGAGGGAAGCCTAGGGGAGACCCAGTACTTC. This encodes CASSERLEGSLGETQYF.

Concerning this clonotype: At one of its ends the junction is not consistent with the germline gene, which may arise from a read error. The gene calls are TRBV9 and TRBJ2-5, with 7 positions matching TRBD1. The CDR3 sequence is 13 residues long. Germline V gene lookup returns CDR1 SGDLS and CDR2 YYNGEE. This chain's CDR3 is CASSSGQTETQYF. In DNA, the CDR3 is TGCGCCAGCAGCTCGGGACAGACAGAGACCCAGTACTTC.

This clonotype was seen ten or more times. The chain links TRBV6-5 to TRBJ1-2; 10 positions match TRBD1. The ends lost 5 bases at V and 7 bases at J; junction bases unmatched: 10. This CDR3 has 15 residues. CDR1 is MNHEY and CDR2 is SVGAGI in the germline V gene. The CDR3 bases are TGTGCCAGCAGTCAACCAAGACAGGGGGCGGCTGGCTACACCTTC. Residues: CASSQPRQGAAGYTF.

This clonotype was counted ten times or more. This chain uses TRBV24-1 with TRBJ1-4; no firm D call. The CDR3 covers 14 residues. V was cut by 3 bases and J by 6 bases, with 10 bases left in between. The germline gives CDR1 KGHDR, CDR2 SFDVKD. The CDR3 here is CATSDPGPYEKLFF. As DNA, the CDR3 is TGTGCCACCAGTGATCCCGGCCCATATGAAAAACTGTTTTTT.

This clonotype was recorded a few times. This chain connects TRBV20-1 to TRBJ2-5; 13 bases map to TRBD2. V shed 5 bases and J 3 bases; nucleotides not matched to a gene: 6. The CDR3 contains 15 residues. Germline lookup yields CDR1 DFQATT and CDR2 SNEGSKA (reference sequence). CDR3 loop: CSADPGLAGKETQYF. The CDR3 DNA is TGCAGTGCTGATCCGGGACTAGCGGGGAAAGAGACCCAGTACTTC.